This T cell receptor beta chain was found in a study of CD8+ T cells in alopecia areata. The CDR3 is 12 amino acids. V was cut by 2 bases and J by 8 bases, with 12 bases left in between. Germline V gene data show CDR1 as GTSNPN and CDR2 as SVGIG (reference sequence). Treatment noted: oral pan-JAK inhibitor, 5-10 mg twice daily. It was cDNA, reverse transcribed from extracted RNA, that served as the sequencing template. Only in-frame clones appear in the TCRdb table, and some are missing; sequencing was by immunoSEQ multiplex PCR. The data contain 250,000 to 350,000 clones, over 45% of them singletons.

The sequenced sample was CD4+ T cells sorted from blood, obtained at week 52, from a patient treated with tofacitinib. V usage is TRBV30 and J usage is TRBJ1-2; no clear D gene. The source of this sequence is a human donor with alopecia areata. DNA for the CDR3: TGTGCCTGGAGTCCTGGACCGGGAGGCTACACCTTC. It encodes CAWSPGPGGYTF.